These 15 T cell receptor beta chains share one sample of origin, sequenced in a study of blood T cell repertoires in COVID-19. Using immunoSEQ multiplex PCR, the repertoire was profiled, and TCRdb retains in-frame clones only, with some absent. The repertoire holds some 450,000 clones, with around 90% as singletons. Sequencing was done on a sample of peripheral blood. These receptors all come from a man younger than 35 with COVID-19, enrolled during active disease.

This chain joins TRBV11-3 and TRBJ1-1; the D is unclear. This CDR3 is 13 amino acids long. V shed 3 bases and J shed 0 bases, with 5 bases lying between them. CDR1 SGHNT and CDR2 YENEEA come from the germline V gene. The CDR3, as DNA: TGTGCCAGCAGCTTCAGTCTGAACACTGAAGCTTTCTTT. This codes for CASSFSLNTEAFF.

This clone showed up just once. The chain employs TRBV18 and TRBJ1-1; tentatively, D is TRBD1 (5 bases). This CDR3 spans 16 amino acids. Trimming shortened V by 1 base and J by 0 bases, and 12 bases separated the two germline ends. CDR1 and CDR2 from the germline V gene are KGHSH and LQKENI. CDR3 region: CASSPRTGEMNTEAFF. In nucleotides, the CDR3 is TGTGCCAGCTCACCACGAACAGGAGAGATGAACACTGAAGCTTTCTTT.

The rearrangement links TRBV18 to TRBJ2-1; 10 bases are a match to TRBD1. V shed 3 bases and J 4 bases; nucleotides not matched to a gene: 6. CDR3 size: 16 residues. From germline, CDR1 is KGHSH and CDR2 LQKENI. The CDR3 sequence is CASSPTDRGSYNEQFF. The CDR3 region has the DNA TGTGCCAGCTCACCTACGGACAGGGGGTCGTACAATGAGCAGTTCTTC.

The chain combines TRBV7-3 with TRBJ2-4, with 11 bases matching TRBD1. Germline CDR1 and CDR2: SGHTA and FQGTGA. J gave up 4 bases and V 0 bases, and 5 bases lay outside the gene matches. CDR3 length equals 17 residues. The CDR3 DNA reads TGTGCCAGCAGCTTAACCGGGACAGGGGGACAAAAAAACATTCAGTACTTC. Protein product: CASSLTGTGGQKNIQYF.

In this sample, this clone turned up once. CDR3 nucleotide sequence: TGTGCCAGCAGTAAATCTAGCGGGAGGAGTGAGCAGTTCTTC. This encodes CASSKSSGRSEQFF. The chain couples TRBV2 to TRBJ2-1; 11 bases map to TRBD2. From germline, CDR1 is SNHLY and CDR2 FYNNEI. Trimming at V came to 5 bases and at J to 9 bases, leaving 6 bases not matched to a gene. This CDR3 is built from 14 residues. Together with reference TRBV2 and TRBJ2-1, the CDR3 gives the full variable domain: EPEVTQTPSHQVTQMGQEVILRCVPISNHLYFYWYRQILGQKVEFLVSFYNNEISEKSEIFDDQFSVERPDGSNFTLKIRSTKLEDSAMYFCASSKSSGRSEQFFGPGTRLTVL.

V is TRBV13 and J is TRBJ2-5, with D hard to call. The germline gives CDR1 PRHDT, CDR2 FYEKMQ (reference sequence). The CDR3 length is 15 residues. The germline V and J ends were trimmed by 5 bases and 4 bases, with 17 bases remaining between them. The CDR3 sequence: CASSPKPGALETQYF. As DNA, the CDR3 is TGTGCCAGCAGCCCAAAACCCGGAGCGCTAGAGACCCAGTACTTC.

The rearrangement uses TRBV12-3 or TRBV12-4 and TRBJ2-6; D is unclear. The CDR3 extends over 13 amino acids. Trimming took off 10 bases at V and 8 bases at J, with 15 bases between the two ends. CDR3 coding DNA: TGTGCCATCTACCACCTCGCGACCAACGTCCTGACTTTC. This gives the protein CAIYHLATNVLTF.

The J gene is TRBJ1-4, the V gene TRBV7-9, with 7 bases aligning to TRBD1. The trim removed 6 bases at V and 7 bases at J, leaving 8 bases unmatched. Germline V gene data show CDR1 as SEHNR and CDR2 as FQNEAQ (reference sequence). The CDR3 has 14 amino acids. CDR3 DNA: TGTGCCAGCAGTCACGACAGGGTCTTTGAAAAACTGTTTTTT. This translates into CASSHDRVFEKLFF.

This chain links TRBV6-5 with TRBJ2-7; 9 bases map to TRBD1. Germline V gives CDR1 MNHEY, CDR2 SVGAGI. The CDR3 extends over 15 amino acids. Trimming removed 5 bases from V and 2 bases from J; junction bases left unmatched: 7. The CDR3 nucleotides read TGTGCCAGCAGTACTCCCGGGACAGGGACCTACGAGCAGTACTTC. Amino acids: CASSTPGTGTYEQYF.

This chain uses TRBV9 with TRBJ2-7; 11 bases map to TRBD2. CDR3 length: 14 amino acids. Unmatched junction bases numbered 3, after V lost 2 bases and J lost 5 bases. Per germline, CDR1 SGDLS and CDR2 YYNGEE. CDR3 residues: CASSVSGRADEQYF. CDR3 nucleotides: TGTGCCAGCAGCGTTAGCGGGAGGGCAGACGAGCAGTACTTC. The entire variable domain, with the rest obtained from reference TRBV9 and TRBJ2-7, is as follows: DSGVTQTPKHLITATGQRVTLRCSPRSGDLSVYWYQQSLDQGLQFLIQYYNGEERAKGNILERFSAQQFPDLHSELNLSSLELGDSALYFCASSVSGRADEQYFGPGTRLTVT.

V usage is TRBV12-3 or TRBV12-4 and J usage is TRBJ2-5; D possibly corresponds to TRBD2 (5 bases). This CDR3 contains 13 residues. V was clipped by 4 bases and J by 5 bases, with 11 bases between them. The CDR3 DNA is TGTGCCAGCAGTTCCGGGAACGGGGAGACCCAGTACTTC. It translates to CASSSGNGETQYF.

In this sample, this clone turned up once. This chain uses TRBV3-1 (or the pseudogene TRBV3-2) with TRBJ2-7; 9 bases align to TRBD1. The CDR3 has 15 amino acids. CDR1 is LGHDT, CDR2 YNNKEL, per germline (reference sequence). V shed 1 base, J shed 2 bases, and the junction held 3 bases outside the gene matches. In nucleotides, the CDR3 is TGTGCCAGCAGCCAAGCCGGGACAGGGACCTACGAGCAGTACTTC. Its protein is CASSQAGTGTYEQYF.

The genes are TRBV18 and TRBJ1-1; D not certain. The CDR3 is 13 amino acids. The V and J ends lost 2 bases and 3 bases respectively, with 7 bases between them. Germline V CDR1 and CDR2: KGHSH, LQKENI. The CDR3 nucleotides are TGTGCCAGCTCACCATCCGTTTACACTGAAGCTTTCTTT. Protein sequence: CASSPSVYTEAFF.

The CDR3 region has the DNA TGTGCCAGCAGCTTAAACGTCTATCCTAGCACAGATACGCAGTATTTT. Its protein product is CASSLNVYPSTDTQYF. V and J are TRBV11-3 and TRBJ2-3; D unresolved. V gave up 2 bases and J gave up 0 bases, with 12 bases separating them. The length of the CDR3 is 16 residues. CDR1 is SGHNT, CDR2 YENEEA, per germline.

J is TRBJ2-7 and V is TRBV19, with TRBD1 matching 7 bases. The CDR3 runs 15 residues. CDR1 LNHDA and CDR2 SQIVND come from the germline V gene (reference sequence). Germline trimming cut 3 bases from V and 5 bases from J; bases unmatched to any gene: 10. CDR3 in DNA: TGTGCCAGTAGTATGGTCTTTAGGGGGCCCGACGAGCAGTACTTC. Its translation is CASSMVFRGPDEQYF.